This T cell receptor (beta chain) appears in the sequencing data of a study of T cell repertoires in ileal Crohn's disease. The wider study: Every patient was operated on for stricturing (approximately 60%) or penetrating (approximately 40%) complications.

Study results and caveats: Sorted CD8 T cells held more high-frequency clones than CD4. Endoscopic recurrence occurred in every patient whose clonality exceeded 26.8%.

Here immunoSEQ multiplex PCR was the method, and the copy in TCRdb shows in-frame clones only, minus some. Here the sample spans 13,000 or so clones, less than 80% being singletons. Time point given: inflamed ileum from the surgical specimen. This clone was seen a handful of times. No antigen is known for it. Sequencing was performed on ileal tissue. The clonotype was recovered from an adult with Crohn's disease.

The CDR3 nucleotides read TGTGCCAGCAGTTTTTATGGACAGGGGGCGAATGGCTACACCTTC. Translating gives CASSFYGQGANGYTF. The chain employs TRBV27 and TRBJ1-2; 11 bases map to TRBD1. The CDR3 runs 15 residues. Germline V gene lookup returns CDR1 MNHEY and CDR2 SMNVEV (reference sequence). V lost 3 bases to trimming and J lost 6 bases; unmatched junction nucleotides: 6.